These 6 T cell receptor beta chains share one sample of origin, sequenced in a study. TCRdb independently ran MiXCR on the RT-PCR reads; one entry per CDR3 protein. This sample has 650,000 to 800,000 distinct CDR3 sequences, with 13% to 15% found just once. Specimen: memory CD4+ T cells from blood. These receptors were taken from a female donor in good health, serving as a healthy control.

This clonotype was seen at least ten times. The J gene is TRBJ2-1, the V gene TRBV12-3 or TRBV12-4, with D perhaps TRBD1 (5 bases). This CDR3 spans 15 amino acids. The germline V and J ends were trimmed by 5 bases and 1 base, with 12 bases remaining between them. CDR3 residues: CASSPQGNSYNEQFF. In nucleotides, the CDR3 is TGTGCCAGCAGTCCCCAGGGTAATTCCTACAATGAGCAGTTCTTC.

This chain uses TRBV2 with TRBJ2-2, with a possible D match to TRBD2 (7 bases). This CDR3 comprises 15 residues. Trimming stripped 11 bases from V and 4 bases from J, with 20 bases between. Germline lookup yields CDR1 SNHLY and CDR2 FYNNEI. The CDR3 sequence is CASLGGAFGTGELFF. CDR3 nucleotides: TGTGCCTCCCTGGGGGGGGCTTTTGGCACCGGGGAGCTGTTTTTT.

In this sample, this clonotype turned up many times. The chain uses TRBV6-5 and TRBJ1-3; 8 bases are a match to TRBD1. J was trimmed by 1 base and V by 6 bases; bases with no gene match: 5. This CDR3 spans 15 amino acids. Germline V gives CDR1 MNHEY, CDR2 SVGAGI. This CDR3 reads CASRDTGGSGNTIYF. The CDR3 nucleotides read TGTGCCAGCAGAGACACAGGGGGTTCTGGAAACACCATATATTTT.

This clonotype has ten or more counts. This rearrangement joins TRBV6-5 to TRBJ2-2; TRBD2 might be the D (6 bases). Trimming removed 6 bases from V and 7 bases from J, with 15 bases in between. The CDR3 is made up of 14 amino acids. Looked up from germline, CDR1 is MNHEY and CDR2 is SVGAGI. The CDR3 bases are TGTGCCAGCAGCCTTCGACTAGACGGCGGGGAGCTGTTTTTT. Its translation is CASSLRLDGGELFF.

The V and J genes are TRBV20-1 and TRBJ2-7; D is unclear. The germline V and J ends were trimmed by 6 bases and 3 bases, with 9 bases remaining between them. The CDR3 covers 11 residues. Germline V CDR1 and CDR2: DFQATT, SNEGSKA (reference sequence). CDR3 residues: CSASLIYEQYF. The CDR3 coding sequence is TGCAGTGCCTCACTTATCTACGAGCAGTACTTC.

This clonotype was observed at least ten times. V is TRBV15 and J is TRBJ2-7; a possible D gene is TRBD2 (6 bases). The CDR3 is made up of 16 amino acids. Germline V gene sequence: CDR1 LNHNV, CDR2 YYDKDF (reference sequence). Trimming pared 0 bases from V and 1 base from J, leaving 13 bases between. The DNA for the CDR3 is TGTGCCACCAGCAGAGAGCGGAGGGTATTATCCTACGAGCAGTACTTC. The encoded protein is CATSRERRVLSYEQYF.